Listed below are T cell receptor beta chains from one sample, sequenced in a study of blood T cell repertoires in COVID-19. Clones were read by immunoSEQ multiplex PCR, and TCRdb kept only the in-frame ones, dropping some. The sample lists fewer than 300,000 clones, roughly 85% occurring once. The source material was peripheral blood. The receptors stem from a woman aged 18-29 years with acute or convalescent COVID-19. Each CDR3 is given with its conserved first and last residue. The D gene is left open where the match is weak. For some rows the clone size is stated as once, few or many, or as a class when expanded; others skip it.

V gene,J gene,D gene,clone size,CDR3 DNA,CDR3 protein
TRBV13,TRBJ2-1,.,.,TGTGCCAGCAGCTTAGCCCAGCGGAACCACAATGAGCAGTTCTTC,CASSLAQRNHNEQFF
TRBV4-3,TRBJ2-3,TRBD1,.,TGCGCCAGCAGCCGGCGACAGGGGGTATTAGAAGATACGCAGTATTTT,CASSRRQGVLEDTQYF
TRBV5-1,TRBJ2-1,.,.,TGCGCCAGCAGCTTCGGGGTCTTTGCGTCCTACAATGAGCAGTTCTTC,CASSFGVFASYNEQFF
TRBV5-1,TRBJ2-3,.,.,TGCGCCAGCAGCTTACGGATGAGGAGCACAGATACGCAGTATTTT,CASSLRMRSTDTQYF
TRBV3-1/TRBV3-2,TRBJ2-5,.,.,TGTGCCAGCAGCCTACCCCAGGCAACCCAAGAGACCCAGTACTTC,CASSLPQATQETQYF
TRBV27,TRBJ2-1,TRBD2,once,TGTGCCAGCATGGGGGGGATCAGTGAGCAGTTCTTC,CASMGGISEQFF
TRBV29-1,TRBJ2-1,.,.,TGCAGCGGGGTGCCCATAGGACATTACAATGAGCAGTTCTTC,CSGVPIGHYNEQFF
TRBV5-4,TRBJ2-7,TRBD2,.,TGTGCCAGCAGCTCTGGACTAGCGGGAGGCGGTGAGCAGTACTTC,CASSSGLAGGGEQYF
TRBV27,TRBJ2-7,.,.,TGTGCCAGCAGTTCAAGGATAGGAACAAGGCTAGGGGGTTCCTACGAGCAGTACTTC,CASSSRIGTRLGGSYEQYF
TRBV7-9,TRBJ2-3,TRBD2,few,TGTGCCAGCAGCGCTTTAGGACTAGCGTCGGATACGCAGTATTTT,CASSALGLASDTQYF
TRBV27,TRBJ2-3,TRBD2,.,TGTGCCAGCCAAGCGGGAGAGGCAGATACGCAGTATTTT,CASQAGEADTQYF
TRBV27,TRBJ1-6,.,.,TGTGCCAGCAGTCTCCGCTTGAGGTCGGGTTCACCCCTCCACTTT,CASSLRLRSGSPLHF
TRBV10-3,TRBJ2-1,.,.,TGTGCCATCAGTGAGAGAGGGGGTGGTAATGAGCAGTTCTTC,CAISERGGGNEQFF
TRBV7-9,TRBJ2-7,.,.,TGTGCCAGCAGCTCCACGCGGGGTTACTCCTACGAGCAGTACTTC,CASSSTRGYSYEQYF
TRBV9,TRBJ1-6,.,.,TGTGCCAGCAGCGTAGCTACGTCAAGGAGTTCACCCCTCCACTTT,CASSVATSRSSPLHF
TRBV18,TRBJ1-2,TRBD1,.,TGTGCCAGCTCACCTTCAGAGTCGGGACAGGGGTCCTATGGCTACACCTTC,CASSPSESGQGSYGYTF
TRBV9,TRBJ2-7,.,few,TGTGCCAGCAGCGTAGAAGGTAGCCGGCCCTACGAGCAGTACTTC,CASSVEGSRPYEQYF
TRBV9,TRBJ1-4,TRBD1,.,TGTGCCAGCAGCGTAGAGCCTGGTCTTGGGACAGGGCTACTTAATCTGTTTTTT,CASSVEPGLGTGLLNLFF
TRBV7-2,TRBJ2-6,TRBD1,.,TGTGCCAGCAGCTTAAGGTGGACAGGGGGCGCCGGGGCCAACGTCCTGACTTTC,CASSLRWTGGAGANVLTF
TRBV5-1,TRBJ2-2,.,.,TGCGCCAGCAGTCAGAACACCGGGGAGCTGTTTTTT,CASSQNTGELFF
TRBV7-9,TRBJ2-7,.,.,TGTGCCAGCAGCTACCTATCTGACAGTTACGAGCAGTACTTC,CASSYLSDSYEQYF
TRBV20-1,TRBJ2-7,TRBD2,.,TGCAGTGCTAGTTATGGGACTAGCCTGAACGAGCAGTACTTC,CSASYGTSLNEQYF
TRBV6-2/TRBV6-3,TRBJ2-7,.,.,TGTGCCAGCAGTTACTCGGACACCTACGAGCAGTACTTC,CASSYSDTYEQYF
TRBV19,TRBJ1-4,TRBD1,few,TGTGCCAGTAGTGTGACAGGGAGTTGGAATGAAAAACTGTTTTTT,CASSVTGSWNEKLFF
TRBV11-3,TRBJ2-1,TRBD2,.,TGTGCCAGCAGCCTTCCTAGCGGGAGTCGCCCACTCAATGAGCAGTTCTTC,CASSLPSGSRPLNEQFF
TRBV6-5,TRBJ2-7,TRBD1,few,TGTGCCAGCAGTTACGGCGGCTACAGGGGTTCCTACGAGCAGTACTTC,CASSYGGYRGSYEQYF
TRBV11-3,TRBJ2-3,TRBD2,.,TGTGCCAGCAGCTTAGGGCTAGCGGAAACTACAGATACGCAGTATTTT,CASSLGLAETTDTQYF
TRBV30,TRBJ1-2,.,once,TGTGCCTGGAGTGTACACCGCTATGGCTACACCTTC,CAWSVHRYGYTF
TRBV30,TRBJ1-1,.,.,TGTGCCTGGAGCCACTCGGGGGGCGATTCAGCTTTCTTT,CAWSHSGGDSAFF
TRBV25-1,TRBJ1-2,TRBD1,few,TGTGCCAGCAGTGAGTCAGGGGGCCTAAGGGGCTACACCTTC,CASSESGGLRGYTF
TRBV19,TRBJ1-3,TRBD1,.,TGTGCCAGTAGTAATTCGGGTACAGGGGGACACTCTGGAAACACCATATATTTT,CASSNSGTGGHSGNTIYF
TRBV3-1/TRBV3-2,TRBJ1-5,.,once,TGTGCCAGCAGCCAAGCCGCGTACCAGGGGCCCCAGCATTTT,CASSQAAYQGPQHF
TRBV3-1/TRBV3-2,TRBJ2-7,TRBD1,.,TGTGCCAGCAGCCAAGAATGGACAGGCACCTACGAGCAGTACTTC,CASSQEWTGTYEQYF